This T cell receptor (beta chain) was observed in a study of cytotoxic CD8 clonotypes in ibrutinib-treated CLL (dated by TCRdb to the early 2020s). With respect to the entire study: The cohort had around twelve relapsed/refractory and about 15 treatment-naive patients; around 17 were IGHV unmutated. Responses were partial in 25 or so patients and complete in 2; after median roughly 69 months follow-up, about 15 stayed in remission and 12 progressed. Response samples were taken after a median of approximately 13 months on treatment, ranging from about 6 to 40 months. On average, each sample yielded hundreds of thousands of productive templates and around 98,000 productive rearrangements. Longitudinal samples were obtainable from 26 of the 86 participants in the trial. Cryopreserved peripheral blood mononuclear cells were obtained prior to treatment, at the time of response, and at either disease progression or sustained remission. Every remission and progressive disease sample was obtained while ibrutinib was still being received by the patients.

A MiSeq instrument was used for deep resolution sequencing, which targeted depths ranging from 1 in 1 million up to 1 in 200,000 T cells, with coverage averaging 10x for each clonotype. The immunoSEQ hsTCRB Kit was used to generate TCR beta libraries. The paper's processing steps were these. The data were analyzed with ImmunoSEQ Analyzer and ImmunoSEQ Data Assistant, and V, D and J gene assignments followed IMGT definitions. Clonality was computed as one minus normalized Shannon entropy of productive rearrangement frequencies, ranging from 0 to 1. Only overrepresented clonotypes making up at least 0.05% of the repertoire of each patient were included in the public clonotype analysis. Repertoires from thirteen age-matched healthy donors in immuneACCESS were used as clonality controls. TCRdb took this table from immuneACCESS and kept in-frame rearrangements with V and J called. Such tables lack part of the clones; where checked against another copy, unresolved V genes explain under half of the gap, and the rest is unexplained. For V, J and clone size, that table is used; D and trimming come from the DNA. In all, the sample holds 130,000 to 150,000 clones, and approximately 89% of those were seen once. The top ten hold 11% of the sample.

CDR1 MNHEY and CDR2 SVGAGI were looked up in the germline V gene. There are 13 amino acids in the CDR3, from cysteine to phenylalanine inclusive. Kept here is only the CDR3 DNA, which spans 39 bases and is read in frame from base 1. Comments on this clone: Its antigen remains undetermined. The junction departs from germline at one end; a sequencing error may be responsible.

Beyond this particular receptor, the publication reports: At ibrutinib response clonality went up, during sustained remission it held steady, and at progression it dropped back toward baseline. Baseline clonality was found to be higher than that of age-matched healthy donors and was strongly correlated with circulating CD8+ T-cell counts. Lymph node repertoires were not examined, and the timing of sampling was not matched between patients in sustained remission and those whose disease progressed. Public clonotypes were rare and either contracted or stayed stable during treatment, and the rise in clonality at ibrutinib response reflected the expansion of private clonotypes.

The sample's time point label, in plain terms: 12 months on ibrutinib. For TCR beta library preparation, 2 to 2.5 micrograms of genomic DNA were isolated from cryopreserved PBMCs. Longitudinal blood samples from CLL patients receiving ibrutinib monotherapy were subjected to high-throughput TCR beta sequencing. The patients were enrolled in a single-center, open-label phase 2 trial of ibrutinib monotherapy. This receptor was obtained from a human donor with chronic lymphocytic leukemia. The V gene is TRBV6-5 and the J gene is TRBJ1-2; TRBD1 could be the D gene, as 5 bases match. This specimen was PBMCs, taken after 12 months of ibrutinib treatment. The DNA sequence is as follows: TGTGCCAGCAGCTCGGGACCGAACTCTGGCTACACCTTC. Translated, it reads CASSSGPNSGYTF.